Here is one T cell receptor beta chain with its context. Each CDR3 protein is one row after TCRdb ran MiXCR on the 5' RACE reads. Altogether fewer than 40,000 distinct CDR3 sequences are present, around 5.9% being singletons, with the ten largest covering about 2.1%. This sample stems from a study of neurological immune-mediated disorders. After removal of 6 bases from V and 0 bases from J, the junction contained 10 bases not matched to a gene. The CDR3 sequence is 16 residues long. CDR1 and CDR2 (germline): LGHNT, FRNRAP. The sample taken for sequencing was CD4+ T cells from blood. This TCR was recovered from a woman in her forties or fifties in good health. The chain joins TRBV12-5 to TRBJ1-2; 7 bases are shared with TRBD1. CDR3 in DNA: TGTGCTAGTGGCTTAGGGGGACAGCATACTAACTATGGCTACACCTTC. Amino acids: CASGLGGQHTNYGYTF.